The entry below describes one T cell receptor (beta chain). This clone is deemed medium-sized (0.01 to 0.1%). This receptor's antigen is unknown. One base away there is no much larger clone; base qualities are not given. Other DNA sequences of this sample code for an identical CDR3. From the cysteine through the phenylalanine, the CDR3 covers 15 amino acids. This entry keeps only the CDR3 DNA: 45 bases, framed from base 1. The trim is 1 base for V and 2 bases for J, with a gap of 10 bases between the germline ends. Taken from the germline V gene, the CDR1 and CDR2 loops are SGHTA and FQGNSA. The immunoSEQ Assay, a bias-controlled multiplex PCR, was used to amplify TCRbeta CDR3 regions from genomic DNA. Per the source publication's procedure: The number of nucleated cells in each sample was estimated from the amplification of reference gene primers within the assay. To quantify the absolute abundance of each unique TCRbeta CDR3 rearrangement, sequence reads were collapsed and filtered. For each sample, productive Simpson clonality was calculated by taking the square root of Simpson's diversity index across productive rearrangements. TCRdb mirrors the immuneACCESS table, restricted to in-frame sequences. Some clones are absent from its copies; in checked studies, under half trace to an unresolved V gene, and the reason for the others is unknown. V and J calls and clone size are as listed in that table; D and trimming were resolved from the DNA. This sample comprises around 67,000 clones, about 83% of them detected only once. The top ten hold roughly a fifth of the sample.

This sample was included in a study of blood T cell repertoires in COVID-19 (TCRdb year 2020). A note on the overall study: Collaborator samples came from the United States, Italy and Spain and covered acute and convalescent phases of COVID-19. The prospective study material was composed of cDNA or gDNA derived from T cells, B-cell-depleted T cells, or PBMCs. Deeply sampled blood TCRbeta repertoires from subjects exposed to, actively infected with, or recovered from COVID-19 were included in the dataset. A freely available public database, intended as a resource for researchers studying the immune response to SARS-CoV-2, is where the repertoires were released. The samples were drawn from the first 160 participants of the ongoing ImmuneRACE study and from under 1,500 subjects provided by 6 global collaborators. Sample metadata almost always included a de-identified subject ID, COVID-19 status, age in years and sex. Where available, HLA class I and class II types were obtained from metadata supplied by the sample provider rather than from assay-based typing.

The collaborating institutions used their own protocols to collect whole blood in K2EDTA tubes. For TCRbeta analysis, collaborator samples were shipped as frozen whole blood, as isolated PBMCs, or as DNA extracted from either sample type. General findings and caveats noted by the study authors: Clinical and demographic metadata were provided uncurated, with the amount varying by source and participant.

Sequenced material: peripheral blood. The chain couples TRBV7-2 to TRBJ2-3, and possibly TRBD2, on 5 matching bases. The receptor comes from a woman older than 75 with acute or convalescent COVID-19. The CDR3 protein: CASSLVRGSTDTQYF. The nucleotides read TGTGCCAGCAGCTTAGTGAGAGGGTCCACAGATACGCAGTATTTT.